This T cell receptor beta chain was identified in a study of T cells in Graves' hyperthyroidism and ophthalmopathy. Amplification targeted TCR beta CDR3 regions from RNA transcripts. When the TCR CDR3 underwent first-round RT-PCR, the HTBI primer set was used. MiXCR, applied by TCRdb to the multiplex PCR reads, yields one record per CDR3 protein. The sample includes about 110,000 distinct CDR3 sequences, about a sixth of them seen just once. Germline CDR1 GTSNPN, CDR2 SVGIG (reference sequence). The CDR3 has 15 amino acids. The V gene lost 0 bases and the J gene lost 0 bases, with 9 bases spanning the gap.

The source material was blood. This sequence joins TRBV30 and TRBJ1-5, with D uncertain. This TCR came from a woman between 45 and 60 years old with Graves' hyperthyroidism. CDR3 coding DNA: TGTGCCTGGAGTGTACCCGGTCTTAGCAATCAGCCCCAGCATTTT. Translated, it gives CAWSVPGLSNQPQHF.